The present T cell receptor (beta chain) was sequenced within a study of cytomegalovirus exposure and HLA in healthy donors. The overall study: One earlier analysis, a look at approximately 180 million T cells, found fewer than 140 million unique TCR beta sequences. Overall study results and limits: Analysis performed later found about 18,000 TCR beta sequences associated with HLA alleles at 0.05 false discovery rate. Most CMV-associated TCR beta chains appeared HLA-restricted in a later analysis.

A note on this clone: The antigen remains unidentified.

The PCR had 60 Vbeta and 13 Jbeta primers. Using immunoSEQ multiplex PCR, the repertoire was profiled, and TCRdb retains in-frame clones only, with some absent. The repertoire holds approximately 110,000 clones, with roughly 80% as singletons. The sample was PBMCs. The receptor was isolated from a man aged 50-60 years in good health and CMV-seronegative.

The CDR3 nucleotides are TGCAGCGTTGAAGGGACAGGGGATTACGAGCAGTACTTC. Its protein is CSVEGTGDYEQYF. The genes are TRBV29-1 and TRBJ2-7, with 9 nucleotides matching TRBD1. With V trimmed by 1 base and J by 4 bases, 2 bases remained unmatched. Germline V lookup: CDR1 SQVTM, CDR2 ANQGSEA. The CDR3 consists of 13 residues.